These 9 T cell receptor beta chains were all obtained from the same sample, sequenced in a study of beta chain features in type 1 diabetes. The entirety of the isolated RNA underwent reverse transcription, so expressed TCRB transcripts were sequenced. Repertoires were generated with immunoSEQ multiplex PCR, while TCRdb's copy carries only in-frame clones and drops some. The sample shows under 250,000 clones, less than 15% of them seen only once. Sequenced: naive CD4+ T cells from blood. The receptors were sampled from a woman aged 40-49 years in good health.

This chain uses TRBV13 with TRBJ2-3; 15 nucleotides match TRBD2. The CDR3 loop spans 18 amino acids. Germline V CDR1 and CDR2: PRHDT, FYEKMQ (reference sequence). The J segment lost 8 bases and the V segment lost 7 bases, leaving 16 bases of the junction unmatched. This chain's CDR3 is CASTPLGTSGGSRGTQYF. CDR3 bases: TGTGCCAGCACCCCCTTGGGGACTAGCGGGGGGTCAAGGGGTACGCAGTATTTT.

J is TRBJ2-1 and V is TRBV5-6; D gene ambiguous. V was trimmed by 3 bases and J by 2 bases, leaving 15 bases between them. In germline, CDR1 is SGHDT, CDR2 YYEEEE. The CDR3 runs 16 residues. The chain's CDR3 is CASSSERRSPYNEQFF. The CDR3 bases are TGTGCCAGCAGCTCCGAGAGGCGGTCTCCCTACAATGAGCAGTTCTTC. The whole variable domain, filled in from reference TRBV5-6 and TRBJ2-1, reads DAGVTQSPTHLIKTRGQQVTLRCSPKSGHDTVSWYQQALGQGPQFIFQYYEEEERQRGNFPDRFSGHQFPNYSSELNVNALLLGDSALYLCASSSERRSPYNEQFFGPGTRLTVL.

V gene TRBV27 combines with J gene TRBJ1-2, with 8 bases aligning to TRBD1. The length of the CDR3 is 17 residues. After removal of 2 bases from V and 6 bases from J, the junction contained 14 bases not matched to a gene. Looked up from germline, CDR1 is MNHEY and CDR2 is SMNVEV (reference sequence). The CDR3 DNA sequence: TGTGCCAGCAGTTTAAAAACAGGGGGAATTTTTAGCGATGGCTACACCTTC. Its protein is CASSLKTGGIFSDGYTF.

This clone was seen a few times. The V gene is TRBV2, the J gene TRBJ2-2; D possibly corresponds to TRBD1 (7 bases). This CDR3 is 15 amino acids long. The V and J ends lost 8 bases and 6 bases respectively, with 19 bases between them. The germline CDR1 and CDR2 sequences are SNHLY and FYNNEI. The CDR3 region is CASWRDRPPSGELFF. In DNA form, the CDR3 reads TGTGCCAGCTGGAGGGACAGACCCCCTTCCGGGGAGCTGTTTTTT.

The rearrangement links TRBV6-5 to TRBJ2-1, with a tentative D call TRBD1 (6 bases). The CDR3 consists of 16 residues. Between the trimmed V and J ends, which lost 4 bases and 0 bases, there was a span of 13 bases. The V gene's germline CDR1 is MNHEY and CDR2 SVGAGI. Here the CDR3 DNA reads TGTGCCAGCAGTTCCTTAACAGGGAACTCCTACAATGAGCAGTTCTTC. Translated, it gives CASSSLTGNSYNEQFF.

In this sample, this clone turned up a few times. This rearrangement joins TRBV28 to TRBJ2-7; 7 nucleotides match TRBD2. The CDR3 runs to 14 residues. V gave up 5 bases and J gave up 3 bases; unmatched junction bases: 7. Looked up from germline, CDR1 is MDHEN and CDR2 is SYDVKM. CDR3 nucleotides: TGTGCCAGCAGTGTCGGCGGGGGTCTCTACGAGCAGTACTTC. This sequence encodes CASSVGGGLYEQYF.

The table lists this clone with a few counts. The chain employs TRBV5-1 and TRBJ1-3; D might be TRBD1 (5 bases). This CDR3 region has 17 residues. With 1 base removed from V and 0 bases from J, the gap between germline ends came to 14 bases. The germline CDR1 and CDR2 sequences are SGHRS and YFSETQ. The chain's CDR3 is CASSLLSTAASGNTIYF. In nucleotides, the CDR3 is TGCGCCAGCAGCTTGTTGTCGACAGCTGCCTCTGGAAACACCATATATTTT.

This clone was recorded a few times. The chain has TRBV25-1 and TRBJ1-2; the D gene is possibly TRBD1 (6 bases). Germline V gives CDR1 MGHDK, CDR2 SYGVNS. The V end lost 4 bases, the J end lost 4 bases, and 10 bases lay between the germline ends. The CDR3 has 13 amino acids. The CDR3 loop reads CASSAQGPYGYTF. In DNA form, the CDR3 reads TGTGCCAGCAGTGCACAGGGTCCCTATGGCTACACCTTC.

The V and J genes are TRBV6-1 and TRBJ2-7, with 8 bases fitting TRBD2. Germline V gene data show CDR1 as MNHNS and CDR2 as SASEGT. The ends lost 3 bases at V and 5 bases at J; junction bases unmatched: 6. The CDR3 loop spans 14 amino acids. CDR3 amino acids: CASSDWTGGDEQYF. The CDR3 DNA reads as TGTGCCAGCAGTGACTGGACCGGGGGGGACGAGCAGTACTTC.